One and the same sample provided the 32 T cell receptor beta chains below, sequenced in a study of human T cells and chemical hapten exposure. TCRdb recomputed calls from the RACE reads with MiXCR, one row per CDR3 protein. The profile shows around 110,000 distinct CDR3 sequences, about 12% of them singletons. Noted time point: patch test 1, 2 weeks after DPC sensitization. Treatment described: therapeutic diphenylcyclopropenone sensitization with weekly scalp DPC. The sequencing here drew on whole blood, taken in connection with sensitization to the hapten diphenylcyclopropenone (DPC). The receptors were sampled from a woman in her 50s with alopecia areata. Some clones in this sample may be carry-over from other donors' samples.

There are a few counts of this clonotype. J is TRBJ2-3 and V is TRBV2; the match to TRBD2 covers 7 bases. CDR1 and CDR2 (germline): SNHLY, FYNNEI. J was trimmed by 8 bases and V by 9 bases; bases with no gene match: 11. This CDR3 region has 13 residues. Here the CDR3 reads CASGGREAGTQYF. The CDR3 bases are TGTGCCAGTGGTGGACGGGAGGCGGGTACGCAGTATTTT.

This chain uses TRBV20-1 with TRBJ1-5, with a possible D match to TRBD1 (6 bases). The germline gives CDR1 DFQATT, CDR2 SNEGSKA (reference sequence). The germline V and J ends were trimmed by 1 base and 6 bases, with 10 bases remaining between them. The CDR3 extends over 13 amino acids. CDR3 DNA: TGCAGTGCTAGAGCCACAGGGAGTCAGCCCCAGCATTTT. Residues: CSARATGSQPQHF.

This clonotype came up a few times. CDR3 loop: CASSLLIHDTQYF. CDR3 DNA: TGCGCCAGCAGCCTCTTGATACACGATACGCAGTATTTT. The V call is TRBV4-3, the J call TRBJ2-3; no reliable D call. The CDR3 loop spans 13 amino acids. Trimming pared 4 bases from V and 6 bases from J, leaving 11 bases between. Germline assignment: CDR1 LGHNA and CDR2 YSLEER.

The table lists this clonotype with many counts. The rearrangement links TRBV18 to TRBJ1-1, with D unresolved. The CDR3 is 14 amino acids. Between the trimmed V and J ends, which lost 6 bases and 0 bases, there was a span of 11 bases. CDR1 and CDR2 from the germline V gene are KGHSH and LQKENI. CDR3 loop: CASSLGGLNTEAFF. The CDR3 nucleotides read TGTGCCAGCTCCCTAGGCGGGCTGAACACTGAAGCTTTCTTT.

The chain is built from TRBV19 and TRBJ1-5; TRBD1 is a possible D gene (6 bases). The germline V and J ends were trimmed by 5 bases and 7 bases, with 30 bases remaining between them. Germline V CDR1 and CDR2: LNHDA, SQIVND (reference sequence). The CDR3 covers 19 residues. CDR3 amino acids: CASSGAGGARSFLWQPQHF. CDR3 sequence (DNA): TGTGCCAGTAGTGGAGCGGGGGGGGCGCGTTCCTTTCTTTGGCAGCCCCAGCATTTT. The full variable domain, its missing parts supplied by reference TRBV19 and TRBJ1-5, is DGGITQSPKYLFRKEGQNVTLSCEQNLNHDAMYWYRQDPGQGLRLIYYSQIVNDFQKGDIAEGYSVSREKKESFPLTVTSAQKNPTAFYLCASSGAGGARSFLWQPQHFGDGTRLSIL.

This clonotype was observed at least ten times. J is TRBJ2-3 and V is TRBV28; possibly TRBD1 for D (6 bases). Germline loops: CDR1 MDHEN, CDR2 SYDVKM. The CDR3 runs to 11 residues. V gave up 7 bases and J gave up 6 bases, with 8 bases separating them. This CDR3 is CASTQGDTQYF. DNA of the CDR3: TGTGCCAGCACCCAGGGGGATACGCAGTATTTT.

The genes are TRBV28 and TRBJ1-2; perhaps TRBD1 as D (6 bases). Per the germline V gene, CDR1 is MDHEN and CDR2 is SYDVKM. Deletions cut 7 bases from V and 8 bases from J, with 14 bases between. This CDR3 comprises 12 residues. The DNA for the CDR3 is TGTGCCAGCAATCAGGGGATGGAGGGCTACACCTTC. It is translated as CASNQGMEGYTF.

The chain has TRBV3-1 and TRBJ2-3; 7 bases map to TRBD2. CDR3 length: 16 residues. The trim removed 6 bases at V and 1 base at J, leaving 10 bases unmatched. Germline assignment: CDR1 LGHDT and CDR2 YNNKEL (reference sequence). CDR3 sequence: CASSPLSGIGTDTQYF. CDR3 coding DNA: TGTGCCAGCAGTCCACTGAGCGGGATCGGCACAGATACGCAGTATTTT.

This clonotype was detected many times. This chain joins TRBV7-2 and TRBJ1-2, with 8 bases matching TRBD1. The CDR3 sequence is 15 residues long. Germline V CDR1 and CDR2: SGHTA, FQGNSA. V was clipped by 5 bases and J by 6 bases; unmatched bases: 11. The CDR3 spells CASSRPPQGENGYTF. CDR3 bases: TGTGCCAGCAGCCGCCCCCCACAGGGGGAAAATGGCTACACCTTC.

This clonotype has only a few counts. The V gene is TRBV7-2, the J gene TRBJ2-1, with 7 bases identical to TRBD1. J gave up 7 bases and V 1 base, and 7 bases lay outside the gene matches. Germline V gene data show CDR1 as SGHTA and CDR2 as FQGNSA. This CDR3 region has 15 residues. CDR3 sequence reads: CASSLGGTADNEQFF. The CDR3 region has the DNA TGTGCCAGCAGCTTAGGAGGGACAGCCGATAATGAGCAGTTCTTC.

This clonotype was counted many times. The CDR3 DNA sequence: TGTGCCAGCAGCCCCCGGTGGGGCGAACAGCCCCAGCATTTT. Amino acid sequence: CASSPRWGEQPQHF. The chain joins TRBV7-8 to TRBJ1-5, with TRBD1 as a possible D gene (5 bases). Germline V gene data show CDR1 as SGHVS and CDR2 as FQNEAQ. The germline V and J ends were trimmed by 5 bases and 7 bases, with 15 bases remaining between them. The length of the CDR3 is 14 residues.

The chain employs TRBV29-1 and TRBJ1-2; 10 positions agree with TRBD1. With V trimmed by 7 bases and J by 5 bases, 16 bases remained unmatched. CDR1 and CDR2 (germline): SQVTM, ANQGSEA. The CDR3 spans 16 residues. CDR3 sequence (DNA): TGCAGCGCAAGAACCGGGACAGGGGCGCGGAAATATGGCTACACCTTC. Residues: CSARTGTGARKYGYTF.

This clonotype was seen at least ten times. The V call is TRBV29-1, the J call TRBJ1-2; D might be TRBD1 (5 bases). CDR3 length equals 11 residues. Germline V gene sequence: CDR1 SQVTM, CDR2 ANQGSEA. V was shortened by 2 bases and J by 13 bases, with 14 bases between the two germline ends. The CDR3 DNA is TGCAGCGTTGAAAGACGGGGGGATCGCACCTTC. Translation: CSVERRGDRTF.

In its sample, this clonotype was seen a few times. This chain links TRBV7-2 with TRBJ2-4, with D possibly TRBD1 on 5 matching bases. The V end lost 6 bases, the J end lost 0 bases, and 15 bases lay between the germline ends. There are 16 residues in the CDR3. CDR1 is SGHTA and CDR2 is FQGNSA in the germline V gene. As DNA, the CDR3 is TGTGCCAGCAGTCCAGGACATATTTTAGCCAAAAACATTCAGTACTTC. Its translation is CASSPGHILAKNIQYF.

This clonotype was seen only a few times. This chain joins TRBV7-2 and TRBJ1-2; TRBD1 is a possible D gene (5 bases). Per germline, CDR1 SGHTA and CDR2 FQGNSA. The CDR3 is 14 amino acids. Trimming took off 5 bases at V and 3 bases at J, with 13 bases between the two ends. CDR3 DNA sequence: TGTGCCAGCAGCCGTGGTGGGGCGGACTATGGCTACACCTTC. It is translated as CASSRGGADYGYTF. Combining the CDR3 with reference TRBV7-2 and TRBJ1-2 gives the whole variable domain GAGVSQSPSNKVTEKGKDVELRCDPISGHTALYWYRQSLGQGLEFLIYFQGNSAPDKSGLPSDRFSAERTGGSVSTLTIQRTQQEDSAVYLCASSRGGADYGYTFGSGTRLTVV.

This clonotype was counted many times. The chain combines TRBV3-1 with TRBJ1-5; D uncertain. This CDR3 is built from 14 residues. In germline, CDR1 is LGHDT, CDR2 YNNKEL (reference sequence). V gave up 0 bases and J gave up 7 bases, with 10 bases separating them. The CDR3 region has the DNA TGTGCCAGCAGCCAAGATTGGAGGGAACAGCCCCAGCATTTT. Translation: CASSQDWREQPQHF.

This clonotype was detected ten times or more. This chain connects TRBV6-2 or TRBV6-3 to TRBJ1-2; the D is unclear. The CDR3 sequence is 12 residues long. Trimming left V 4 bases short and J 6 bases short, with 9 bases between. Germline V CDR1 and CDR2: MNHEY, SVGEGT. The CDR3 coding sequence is TGTGCCAGCAGTTCCCTTGGTAATGGCTACACCTTC. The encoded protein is CASSSLGNGYTF.

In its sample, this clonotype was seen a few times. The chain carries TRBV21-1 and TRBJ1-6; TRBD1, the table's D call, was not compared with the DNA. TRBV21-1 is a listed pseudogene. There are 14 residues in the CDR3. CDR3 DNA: TGTGCCAGCGGACCTCAGGGGAACCATTCACCCCTCCACTTT. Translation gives CASGPQGNHSPLHF.

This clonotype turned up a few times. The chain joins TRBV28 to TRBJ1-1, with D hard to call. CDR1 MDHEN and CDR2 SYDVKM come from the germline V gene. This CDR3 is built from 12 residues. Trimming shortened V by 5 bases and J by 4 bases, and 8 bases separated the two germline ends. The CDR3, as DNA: TGTGCCAGCAGTCCCTTGAGCACTGAAGCTTTCTTT. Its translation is CASSPLSTEAFF.

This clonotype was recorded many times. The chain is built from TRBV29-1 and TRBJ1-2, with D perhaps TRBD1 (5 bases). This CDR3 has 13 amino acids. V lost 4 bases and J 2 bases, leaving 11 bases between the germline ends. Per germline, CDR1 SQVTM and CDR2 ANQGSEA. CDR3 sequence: CSVAGGDNYGYTF. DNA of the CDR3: TGCAGCGTTGCTGGAGGGGACAACTATGGCTACACCTTC.

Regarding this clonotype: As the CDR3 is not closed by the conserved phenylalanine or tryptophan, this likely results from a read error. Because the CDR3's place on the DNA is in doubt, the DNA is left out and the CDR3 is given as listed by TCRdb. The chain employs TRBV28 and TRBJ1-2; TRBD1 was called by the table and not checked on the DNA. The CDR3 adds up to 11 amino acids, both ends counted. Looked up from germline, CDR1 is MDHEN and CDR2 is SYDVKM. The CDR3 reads CASSSRTVYKI.

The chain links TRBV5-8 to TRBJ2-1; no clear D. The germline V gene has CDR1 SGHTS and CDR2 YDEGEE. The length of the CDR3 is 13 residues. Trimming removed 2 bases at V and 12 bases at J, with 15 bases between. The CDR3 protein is CASSFSEKKRQFF. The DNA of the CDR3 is TGTGCCAGCAGCTTTTCCGAGAAGAAGCGGCAGTTCTTC.

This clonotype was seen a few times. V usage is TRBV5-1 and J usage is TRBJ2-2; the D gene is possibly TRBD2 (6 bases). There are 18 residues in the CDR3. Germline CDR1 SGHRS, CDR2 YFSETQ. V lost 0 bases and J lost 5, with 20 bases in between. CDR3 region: CASSLVESRGLWTGELFF. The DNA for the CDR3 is TGCGCCAGCAGCTTGGTTGAGTCGAGGGGACTGTGGACCGGGGAGCTGTTTTTT. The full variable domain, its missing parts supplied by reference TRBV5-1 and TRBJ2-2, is KAGVTQTPRYLIKTRGQQVTLSCSPISGHRSVSWYQQTPGQGLQFLFEYFSETQRNKGNFPGRFSGRQFSNSRSEMNVSTLELGDSALYLCASSLVESRGLWTGELFFGEGSRLTVL.

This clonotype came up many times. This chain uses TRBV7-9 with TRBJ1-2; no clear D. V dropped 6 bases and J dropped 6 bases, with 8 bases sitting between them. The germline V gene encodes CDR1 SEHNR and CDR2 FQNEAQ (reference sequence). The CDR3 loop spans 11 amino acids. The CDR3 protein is CASSEGDGYTF. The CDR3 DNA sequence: TGTGCCAGCAGTGAGGGCGATGGCTACACCTTC.

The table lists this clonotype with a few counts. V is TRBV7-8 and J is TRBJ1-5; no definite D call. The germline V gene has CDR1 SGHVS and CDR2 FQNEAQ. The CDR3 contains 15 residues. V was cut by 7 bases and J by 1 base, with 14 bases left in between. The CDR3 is CASTPEGLSNQPQHF. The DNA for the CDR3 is TGTGCCAGCACGCCGGAAGGGTTGAGCAATCAGCCCCAGCATTTT.

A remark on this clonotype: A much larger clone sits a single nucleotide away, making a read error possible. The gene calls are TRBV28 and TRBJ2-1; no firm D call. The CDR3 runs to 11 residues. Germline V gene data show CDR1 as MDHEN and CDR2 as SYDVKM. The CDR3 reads CACSFVNEQFF. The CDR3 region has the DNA TGTGCCTGCAGTTTTGTCAATGAGCAGTTCTTC.

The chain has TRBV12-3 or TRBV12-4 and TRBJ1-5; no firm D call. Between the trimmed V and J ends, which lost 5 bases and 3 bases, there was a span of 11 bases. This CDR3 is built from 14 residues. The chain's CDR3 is CASSPQSPNQPQHF. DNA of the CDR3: TGTGCCAGCAGTCCCCAGTCCCCCAATCAGCCCCAGCATTTT.

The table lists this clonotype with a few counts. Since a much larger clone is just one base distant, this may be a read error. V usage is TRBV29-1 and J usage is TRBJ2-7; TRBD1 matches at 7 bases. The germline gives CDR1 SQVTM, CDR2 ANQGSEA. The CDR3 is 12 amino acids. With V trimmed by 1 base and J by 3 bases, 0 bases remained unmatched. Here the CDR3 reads CSVEGDSYEQYF. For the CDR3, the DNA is TGCAGCGTTGAAGGGGACAGCTACGAGCAGTACTTC.

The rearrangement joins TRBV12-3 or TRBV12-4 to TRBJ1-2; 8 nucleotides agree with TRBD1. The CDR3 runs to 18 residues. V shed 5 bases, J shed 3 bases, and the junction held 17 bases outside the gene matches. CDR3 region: CASSPLGQVVEFDYGYTF. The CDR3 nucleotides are TGTGCCAGCAGTCCTTTGGGACAGGTCGTCGAATTTGACTATGGCTACACCTTC.

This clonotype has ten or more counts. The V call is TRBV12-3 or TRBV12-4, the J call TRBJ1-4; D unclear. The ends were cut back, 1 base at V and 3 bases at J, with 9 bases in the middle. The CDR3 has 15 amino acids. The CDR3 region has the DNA TGTGCCAGCAGTTTAGACCGGGGAGCTAATGAAAAACTGTTTTTT. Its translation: CASSLDRGANEKLFF.

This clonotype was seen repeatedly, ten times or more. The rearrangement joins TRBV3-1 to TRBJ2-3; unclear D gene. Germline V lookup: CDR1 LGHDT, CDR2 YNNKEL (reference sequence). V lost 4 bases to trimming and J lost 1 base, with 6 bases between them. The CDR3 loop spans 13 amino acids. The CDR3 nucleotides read TGTGCCAGCAGCCCCTCGGGCACAGATACGCAGTATTTT. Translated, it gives CASSPSGTDTQYF.

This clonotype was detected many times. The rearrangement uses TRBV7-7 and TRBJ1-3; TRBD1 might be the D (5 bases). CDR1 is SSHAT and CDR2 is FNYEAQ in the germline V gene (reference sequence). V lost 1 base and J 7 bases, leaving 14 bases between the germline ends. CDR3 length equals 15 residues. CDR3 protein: CASSLGGAASNTIYF. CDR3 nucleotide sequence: TGTGCCAGCAGCTTAGGCGGGGCAGCTAGCAACACCATATATTTT. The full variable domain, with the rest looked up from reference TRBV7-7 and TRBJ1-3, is GAGVSQSPRYKVTKRGQDVTLRCDPISSHATLYWYQQALGQGPEFLTYFNYEAQPDKSGLPSDRFSAERPEGSISTLTIQRTEQRDSAMYRCASSLGGAASNTIYFGEGSWLTVV.